This TCR beta chain was recorded in a study of monozygotic twins with inflammatory bowel disease. The CDR3 extends over 11 amino acids. The germline CDR1 and CDR2 sequences are SQVTM and ANQGSEA. Total RNA input per TCR library was roughly 3,300 ng. Template-switch reactions added UMIs with a 6-nucleotide sample barcode. TCRdb reanalyzed the 5' RACE reads and collapses them to one entry per CDR3 protein, without DNA. The sample data list 140,000 to 150,000 distinct CDR3 sequences. Concerning this clonotype itself: What it recognizes is unknown.

The study, taken as a whole, reports: Distinction of different T cell subtypes was not possible. Clonotype sharing was lower in IBD patients than healthy twins, most markedly with disease activity.

This TCR derives from a human donor with ulcerative colitis or Crohn's disease, or a healthy co-twin of an affected twin (not recorded which). Sequences were obtained from blood. The genes are TRBV29-1 and TRBJ2-1. CDR3 protein: CSVVANNEQFF.